The clone carrying this TCR beta chain appeared a single time. Its specificity is unknown. The repertoire was sequenced with immunoSEQ multiplex PCR; TCRdb's copy has only in-frame clones and lacks some. This sample has some 480,000 clones, with around nine tenths found just once. This specimen comes from a study of Ad26.COV2.S vaccination and SARS-CoV-2 variants. Background on the study: Recipients of Ad26.COV2.S got it intramuscularly, once or twice 56 days apart.

Whole-study findings and limits: For non-spike TCRs, breadth in vaccine recipients resembled that in placebo recipients.

Treatment defined: around 19 received Ad26.COV2.S at low or high dose, single or two shots; 5 received placebo; per-sample allocation not given. Samples came from day 63 after the first vaccine or placebo injection. V dropped 0 bases and J dropped 8 bases, with 9 bases sitting between them. Germline V lookup: CDR1 SGHRS, CDR2 YFSETQ. The CDR3 is made up of 14 amino acids. The TCR comes from a person aged 18-60 years who received the Ad26.COV2.S COVID-19 vaccine or a placebo. Specimen: peripheral blood, collected in a trial of Ad26.COV2.S vaccine versus placebo. The chain combines TRBV5-1 with TRBJ1-6; D is possibly TRBD1 (5 bases). CDR3 residues: CASSLVVGDSPLHF. CDR3 sequence (DNA): TGCGCCAGCAGCTTGGTTGTAGGGGATTCACCCCTCCACTTT.